The present entry profiles one TCR beta chain with its context. It has no known antigen specificity. The sample holds no much larger clone one base away, and base qualities are not on file. At one collaborating source in Seattle, patients were enrolled during active infection and were followed longitudinally through the course of disease. The collaborating institutions used their own protocols to collect whole blood in K2EDTA tubes. Collaborator samples were shipped for TCRbeta analysis as frozen whole blood, isolated PBMCs, or DNA extracted from either sample type. These data come from a study of blood T cell repertoires in COVID-19 (TCRdb year 2020). A note on the overall study: Samples from collaborators originated in the United States, Italy and Spain and spanned both the acute and convalescent phases of COVID-19. Where HLA class I and class II types were available, the types were taken from metadata supplied by the sample provider, not from assay-based typing. A freely available public database, intended as a resource for researchers studying the immune response to SARS-CoV-2, is where the repertoires were released. The material from the prospective study consisted of cDNA or gDNA derived from T cells, B-cell-depleted T cells, or PBMCs. The dataset comprised deeply sampled blood TCRbeta repertoires from subjects exposed to, actively infected with, or recovered from COVID-19. Samples were obtained from the ongoing ImmuneRACE study (first 160 participants) and from about 1,300 subjects provided by 6 global collaborators. Nearly every sample came with metadata listing a de-identified subject ID, COVID-19 status, age in years and sex. What the authors observed across the whole study: The quantity of clinical and demographic metadata differed by source and by participant and was supplied without curation.

TCRbeta CDR3 regions were amplified from genomic DNA by means of the immunoSEQ Assay, a bias-controlled multiplex PCR. The original pipeline was this. Nucleated cell counts per sample were estimated from amplification of reference gene primers within the assay. To quantify the absolute abundance of each unique TCRbeta CDR3 rearrangement, sequence reads were collapsed and filtered. For each sample, productive Simpson clonality was calculated by taking the square root of Simpson's diversity index across productive rearrangements. The table comes from immuneACCESS by way of TCRdb, which keeps in-frame sequences with V and J called. Part of the clones is missing from these tables; in studies checked, under half for an unresolved V gene and the rest for unknown reasons. The D gene and trimming were derived from the DNA, and the V and J assignments and clone size from that table. The sample contains some 450,000 clones, around 88% of them found a single time. The ten most abundant clones make up 10% to 15% of the sample.

Trimming removed 0 bases from V and 4 bases from J; the gene matches leave 5 bases unexplained. The germline V gene sets CDR1 to SGHAT and CDR2 to FQNNGV. The CDR3 has 16 amino acids, counting the end cysteine and phenylalanine. Here the CDR3 DNA is all that survives: 48 bases in frame from base 1. Recombination connected TRBV11-2 to TRBJ2-2; 7 bases in between match TRBD1. Sequencing was carried out using peripheral blood. This receptor was obtained from a woman aged 45-65 years with COVID-19, enrolled during active disease. The CDR3 sequence is CASSLDGQGVTGELFF. In nucleotide form, the sequence is TGTGCCAGCAGCTTAGATGGGCAGGGGGTCACCGGGGAGCTGTTTTTT.